Listed below are T cell receptor beta chains from one sample, sequenced in a study of blood T cell repertoires in COVID-19. The data were produced by immunoSEQ multiplex PCR, yet TCRdb's version contains in-frame clones alone and is incomplete. The repertoire holds about 150,000 clones, with over 70% as singletons. Specimen: peripheral blood. The receptors derive from a man at least 80 years old with acute or convalescent COVID-19. The CDR3 runs from the conserved cysteine through the conserved F or W. The D gene is left open where the match is weak. Expanded clones get a size class; other rows say once, few or many, or leave the size out.

cdr3_nt	cdr3_aa	clone_size	cdr3_length	v_call	j_call	d_call
TGCAGCGTTGCAGGGGATGGAAACACCATATATTTT	CSVAGDGNTIYF	NA	12	TRBV29-1	TRBJ1-3	NA
TGCGCCAGCAGCTTCTCGGGACAGGGTTATGAGCAGTTCTTC	CASSFSGQGYEQFF	NA	14	TRBV5-1	TRBJ2-1	TRBD1
TGTGCCAGCAGCCCCGGGACAGGGGGCTTCACCGGGGAGCTGTTTTTT	CASSPGTGGFTGELFF	NA	16	TRBV5-8	TRBJ2-2	TRBD1
TGTGCCAGCGGGGGCAGGGCTACTTACGAGCAGTACTTC	CASGGRATYEQYF	NA	13	TRBV28	TRBJ2-7	NA
TGTGCCAGCAGCGCCGGGACAGGGCTCTACAATGAGCAGTTCTTC	CASSAGTGLYNEQFF	once	15	TRBV5-4	TRBJ2-1	TRBD1
TGTGCCAGCATCTCTAGGAACACTGAAGCTTTCTTT	CASISRNTEAFF	once	12	TRBV6-5	TRBJ1-1	NA
TGTGCCAGCAGTCGGGGGGATACTGAAGCTTTCTTT	CASSRGDTEAFF	NA	12	TRBV6-5	TRBJ1-1	NA
TGTGCCTGGGGCCGGGACAGGTACTCTGGGGCCAACGTCCTGACTTTC	CAWGRDRYSGANVLTF	NA	16	TRBV30	TRBJ2-6	TRBD1
TGTGCCAGTAGTGCCTCACAGGGGGGAACGTCCTCTGGGGCCAACGTCCTGACTTTC	CASSASQGGTSSGANVLTF	NA	19	TRBV19	TRBJ2-6	TRBD1
TGTGCCAGCTCACCACGGGCAGGGCCTCGATCTGGAAACACCATATATTTT	CASSPRAGPRSGNTIYF	few	17	TRBV18	TRBJ1-3	NA
TGTGCCAGCTCATTACAGGGAGTCACAGATACGCAGTATTTT	CASSLQGVTDTQYF	NA	14	TRBV18	TRBJ2-3	NA
TGTGCCAGCAGGGACTCGGCCTACGAGCAGTACTTC	CASRDSAYEQYF	NA	12	TRBV28	TRBJ2-7	NA
TGTGCCTGGAGTGTGGGCGGGGCGACCTACGAGCAGTACTTC	CAWSVGGATYEQYF	NA	14	TRBV30	TRBJ2-7	NA
TGTGCCAGCAGTTACTCGCGGGTGAACACTGAAGCTTTCTTT	CASSYSRVNTEAFF	NA	14	TRBV6-2/TRBV6-3	TRBJ1-1	NA
TGTGCCAGCAGCCTGGCCGCTTTGATCTCCCCTTCTGAAAACACCATATATTTT	CASSLAALISPSENTIYF	NA	18	TRBV3-1/TRBV3-2	TRBJ1-3	NA
TGTGCCAGCAGCCTGCGGGGGACAACCTACAATGAGCAGTTCTTC	CASSLRGTTYNEQFF	NA	15	TRBV3-1/TRBV3-2	TRBJ2-1	NA
TGTGCCAGCAGCCAAACCTACGGACTAGCAAGCACAGATACGCAGTATTTT	CASSQTYGLASTDTQYF	NA	17	TRBV3-1/TRBV3-2	TRBJ2-3	TRBD2
TGCAGCCCGGGACAGGGACGATACGAGCAGTACTTC	CSPGQGRYEQYF	few	12	TRBV29-1	TRBJ2-7	TRBD1
TGCGCCAGCAGCGCCCTCACTCCTACCTCCTACAATGAGCAGTTCTTC	CASSALTPTSYNEQFF	NA	16	TRBV5-1	TRBJ2-1	NA
TGTGCCAGCAGCAGAGGACAGGGGTGGACTGAAGCTTTCTTT	CASSRGQGWTEAFF	NA	14	TRBV7-2	TRBJ1-1	TRBD1